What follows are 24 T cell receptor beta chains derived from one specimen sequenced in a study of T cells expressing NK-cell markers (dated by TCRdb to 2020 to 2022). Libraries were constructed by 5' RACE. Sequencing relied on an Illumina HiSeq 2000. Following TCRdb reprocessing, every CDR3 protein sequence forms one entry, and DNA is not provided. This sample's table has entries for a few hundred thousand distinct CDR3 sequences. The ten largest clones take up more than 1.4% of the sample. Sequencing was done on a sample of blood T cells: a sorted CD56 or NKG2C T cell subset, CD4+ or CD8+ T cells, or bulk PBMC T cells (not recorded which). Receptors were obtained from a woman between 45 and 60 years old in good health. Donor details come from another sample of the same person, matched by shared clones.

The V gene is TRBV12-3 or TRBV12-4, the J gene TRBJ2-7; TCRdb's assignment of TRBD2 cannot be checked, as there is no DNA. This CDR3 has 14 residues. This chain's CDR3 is CASSFGTTNNEQYF.

The CDR3: CASSPVTGDRFTGELFF. V and J are TRBV18 and TRBJ2-2; TCRdb's D call, TRBD1, is unchecked because there is no DNA. Germline loops: CDR1 KGHSH, CDR2 LQKENI. The CDR3 consists of 17 residues.

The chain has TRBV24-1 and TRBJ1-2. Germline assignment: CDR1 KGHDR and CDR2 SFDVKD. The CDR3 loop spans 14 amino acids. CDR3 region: CATSVSGINYGYTF.

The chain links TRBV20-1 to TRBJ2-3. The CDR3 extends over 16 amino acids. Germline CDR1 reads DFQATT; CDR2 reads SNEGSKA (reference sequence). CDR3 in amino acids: CSAKVASARVTDTQYF.

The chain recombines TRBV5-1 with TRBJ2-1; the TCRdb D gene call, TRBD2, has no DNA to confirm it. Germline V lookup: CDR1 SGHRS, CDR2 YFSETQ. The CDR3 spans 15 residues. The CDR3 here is CASSKGPDRSNEQFF.

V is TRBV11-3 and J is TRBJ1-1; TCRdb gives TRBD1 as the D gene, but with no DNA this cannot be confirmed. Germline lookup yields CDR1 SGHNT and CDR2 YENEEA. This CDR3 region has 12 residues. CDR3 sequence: CASSDPQAEAFF. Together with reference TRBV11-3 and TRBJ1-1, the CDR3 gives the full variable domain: EAGVVQSPRYKIIEKKQPVAFWCNPISGHNTLYWYLQNLGQGPELLIRYENEEAVDDSQLPKDRFSAERLKGVDSTLKIQPAELGDSAVYLCASSDPQAEAFFGQGTRLTVV.

The CDR3 sequence is CASSLVGEELFF. The chain carries TRBV7-9 and TRBJ2-2. The CDR3 extends over 12 amino acids. Germline-derived CDR1 and CDR2 are SEHNR and FQNEAQ (reference sequence).

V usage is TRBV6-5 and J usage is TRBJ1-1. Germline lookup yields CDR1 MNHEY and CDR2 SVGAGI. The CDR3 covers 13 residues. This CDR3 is CASSYDVGTEAFF.

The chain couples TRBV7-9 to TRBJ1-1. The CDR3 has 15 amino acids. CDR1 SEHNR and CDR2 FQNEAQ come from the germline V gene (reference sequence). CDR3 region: CASSSVDGVKTEAFF.

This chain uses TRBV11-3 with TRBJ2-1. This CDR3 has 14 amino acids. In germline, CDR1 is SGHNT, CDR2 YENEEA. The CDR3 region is CASSLLATYNEQFF. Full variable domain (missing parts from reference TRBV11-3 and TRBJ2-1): EAGVVQSPRYKIIEKKQPVAFWCNPISGHNTLYWYLQNLGQGPELLIRYENEEAVDDSQLPKDRFSAERLKGVDSTLKIQPAELGDSAVYLCASSLLATYNEQFFGPGTRLTVL.

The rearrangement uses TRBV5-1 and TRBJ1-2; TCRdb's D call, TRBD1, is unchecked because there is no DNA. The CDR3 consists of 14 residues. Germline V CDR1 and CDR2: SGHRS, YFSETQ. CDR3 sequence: CASSFGDRGNGYTF.

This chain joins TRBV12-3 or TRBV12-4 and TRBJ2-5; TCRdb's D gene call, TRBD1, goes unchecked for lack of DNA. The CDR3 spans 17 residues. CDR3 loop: CASSLVVGGRDRETQYF.

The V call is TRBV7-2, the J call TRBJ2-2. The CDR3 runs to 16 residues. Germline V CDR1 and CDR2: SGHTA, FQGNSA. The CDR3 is CASSFYQSALTGELFF. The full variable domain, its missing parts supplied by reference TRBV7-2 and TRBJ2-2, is GAGVSQSPSNKVTEKGKDVELRCDPISGHTALYWYRQSLGQGLEFLIYFQGNSAPDKSGLPSDRFSAERTGGSVSTLTIQRTQQEDSAVYLCASSFYQSALTGELFFGEGSRLTVL.

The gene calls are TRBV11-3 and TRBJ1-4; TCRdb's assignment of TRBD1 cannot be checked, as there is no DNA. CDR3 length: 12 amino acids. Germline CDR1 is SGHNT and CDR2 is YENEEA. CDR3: CASSSAGGKLFF.

The CDR3 sequence: CASRPHSGRYNEQFF. The chain is built from TRBV6-6 and TRBJ2-1; TCRdb selects TRBD2, and the lack of DNA leaves this call unchecked. CDR3 length equals 15 residues. Germline CDR1 is MNHNY and CDR2 is SVGAGI (reference sequence).

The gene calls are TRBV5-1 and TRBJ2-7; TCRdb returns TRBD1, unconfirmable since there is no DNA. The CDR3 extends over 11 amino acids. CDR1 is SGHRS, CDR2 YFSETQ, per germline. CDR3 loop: CASSWRGEQYF. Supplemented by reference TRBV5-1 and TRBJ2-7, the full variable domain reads KAGVTQTPRYLIKTRGQQVTLSCSPISGHRSVSWYQQTPGQGLQFLFEYFSETQRNKGNFPGRFSGRQFSNSRSEMNVSTLELGDSALYLCASSWRGEQYFGPGTRLTVT.

CDR3 loop: CSAVYSGNTIYF. This chain connects TRBV20-1 to TRBJ1-3. Germline V gives CDR1 DFQATT, CDR2 SNEGSKA (reference sequence). The length of the CDR3 is 12 residues.

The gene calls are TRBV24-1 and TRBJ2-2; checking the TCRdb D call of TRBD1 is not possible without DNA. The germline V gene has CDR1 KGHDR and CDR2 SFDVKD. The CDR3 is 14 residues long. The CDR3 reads CATKSPGDTGELFF.

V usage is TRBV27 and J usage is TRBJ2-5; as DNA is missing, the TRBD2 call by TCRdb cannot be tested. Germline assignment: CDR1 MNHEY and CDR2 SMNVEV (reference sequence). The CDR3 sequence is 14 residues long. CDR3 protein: CASSLLAGAETQYF.

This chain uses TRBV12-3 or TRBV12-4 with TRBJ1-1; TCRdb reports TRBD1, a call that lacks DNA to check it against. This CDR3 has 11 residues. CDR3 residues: CASSPGELAFF.

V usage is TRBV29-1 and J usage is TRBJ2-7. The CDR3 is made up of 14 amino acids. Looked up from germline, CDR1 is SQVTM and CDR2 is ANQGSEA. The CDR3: CSVVRDSSSYEQYF.

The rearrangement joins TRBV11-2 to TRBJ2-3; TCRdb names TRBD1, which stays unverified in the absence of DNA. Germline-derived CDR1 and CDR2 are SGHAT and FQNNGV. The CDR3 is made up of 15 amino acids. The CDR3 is CASSSQGAFTDTQYF.

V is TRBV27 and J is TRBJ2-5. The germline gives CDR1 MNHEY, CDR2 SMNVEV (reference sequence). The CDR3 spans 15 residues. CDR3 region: CASSLLSGPQETQYF.

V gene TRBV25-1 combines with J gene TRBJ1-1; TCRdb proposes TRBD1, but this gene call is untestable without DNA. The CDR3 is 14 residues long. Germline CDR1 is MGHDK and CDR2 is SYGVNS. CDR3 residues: CASSEGGVVGTAFF.